The 30 T cell receptor beta chains in this list originate from one sample, sequenced in a study of regulatory T cells in long-lasting Graves disease. Specified time point: persistent/refractory GD, antithyroid drugs over 5 years with positive TRAb. PBMCs provided the RNA from which the TCR library was made. Assembly of TCR beta libraries relied on iRepertoire HTBI primers together with Arm-PCR of CDR3 regions. TCRdb called the multiplex PCR reads again in MiXCR, with one record for every CDR3 protein. The sample consists of about 660,000 distinct CDR3 sequences, approximately 29% of them appearing once. Sequencing was performed on peripheral blood mononuclear cells (PBMCs), taken when the disease was refractory, from a patient treated with antithyroid drugs. The receptor source for this set is a female donor with Graves disease.

As concerns this clonotype: A junction end diverges from the germline sequence, so it may reflect a read error. The chain's CDR3 is CAGSLQGAQWTTEAFF. The CDR3 DNA is TGTGCCGGCAGCTTACAGGGGGCTCAATGGACGACTGAAGCTTTCTTT. This chain connects TRBV2 to TRBJ1-1, with 9 bases aligning to TRBD1. CDR1 and CDR2 from the germline V gene are SNHLY and FYNNEI. The CDR3 contains 16 residues. Supplemented by reference TRBV2 and TRBJ1-1, the full variable domain reads EPEVTQTPSHQVTQMGQEVILRCVPISNHLYFYWYRQILGQKVEFLVSFYNNEISEKSEIFDDQFSVERPDGSNFTLKIRSTKLEDSAMYFCAGSLQGAQWTTEAFFGQGTRLTVV.

The chain carries TRBV12-3 or TRBV12-4 and TRBJ1-2, with D tentatively TRBD1 (5 bases). This CDR3 has 14 amino acids. V was shortened by 8 bases and J by 2 bases, with 15 bases between the two germline ends. Written as DNA, the CDR3 is TGTGCCAGCCGACCGGGACGGACAAACTATGGCTACACCTTC. Encoded protein: CASRPGRTNYGYTF.

The chain uses TRBV7-9 and TRBJ2-6; 8 nucleotides agree with TRBD1. Germline CDR1 and CDR2: SEHNR and FQNEAQ (reference sequence). The CDR3 sequence is 17 residues long. With 6 bases clipped from V and 1 base from J, the junction kept 8 bases outside the gene matches. The DNA of the CDR3 is TGTGCCAGCAGTTCCGGGACAGGCATTTCTGGGGCCAACGTCCTGACTTTC. Its translation: CASSSGTGISGANVLTF. Supplemented by reference TRBV7-9 and TRBJ2-6, the full variable domain reads DTGVSQNPRHKITKRGQNVTFRCDPISEHNRLYWYRQTLGQGPEFLTYFQNEAQLEKSRLLSDRFSAERPKGSFSTLEIQRTEQGDSAMYLCASSSGTGISGANVLTFGAGSRLTVL.

This sequence joins TRBV6-2 or TRBV6-3 and TRBJ1-1; no clear D gene. Germline CDR1 is MNHEY and CDR2 is SVGEGT. V lost 5 bases to trimming and J lost 5 bases, with 15 bases between them. This CDR3 has 14 residues. CDR3 protein: CASSERVRWTEAFF. DNA for the CDR3: TGTGCCAGCAGTGAAAGGGTGAGGTGGACTGAAGCTTTCTTT.

Concerning this clonotype: One base away lies a much larger clone, so this may be a sequencing read error. The CDR3 sequence: CATSTMGQGLSSYEQCF. The CDR3 DNA reads TGTGCCACCAGCACTATGGGTCAGGGTCTCTCCTCCTACGAGCAGTGCTTC. The V gene is TRBV15, the J gene TRBJ2-7; D is perhaps TRBD1 (5 bases). This CDR3 comprises 17 residues. Germline V gene data show CDR1 as LNHNV and CDR2 as YYDKDF (reference sequence).

This clonotype was seen more than once but under ten times. This chain uses TRBV3-1 with TRBJ1-4, with D possibly being TRBD1 (5 bases). Germline assignment: CDR1 LGHDT and CDR2 YNNKEL (reference sequence). The CDR3 has 15 residues. Trimming removed 1 base from V and 5 bases from J, with 11 bases in between. In DNA, the CDR3 is TGTGCCAGCAGCCAAGGAGAGGGGAGGAATGAAAAACTGTTTTTT. Protein product: CASSQGEGRNEKLFF.

This clonotype was counted many times. The V and J genes are TRBV11-1 and TRBJ2-7, with 7 positions matching TRBD1. V lost 4 bases to trimming and J lost 3 bases; unmatched junction nucleotides: 3. The CDR3 is 13 residues long. Germline V gene sequence: CDR1 SGHAT, CDR2 FQDESV (reference sequence). The CDR3 bases are TGTGCCAGCAGCTCCCGGGACAGCTACGAGCAGTACTTC. This codes for CASSSRDSYEQYF.

This rearrangement joins TRBV14 to TRBJ2-5; D might be TRBD2 (5 bases). The germline V gene has CDR1 SGHDN and CDR2 FVKESK. Trimming shortened V by 4 bases and J by 1 base, and 13 bases separated the two germline ends. The CDR3 runs 15 residues. CDR3 sequence (DNA): TGTGCCAGCAGCCTAGGTTTGAGGGTCCAAGAGACCCAGTACTTC. The encoded protein is CASSLGLRVQETQYF.

V and J are TRBV20-1 and TRBJ2-7, with TRBD2 matching over 13 bases. V was clipped by 4 bases and J by 2 bases; unmatched bases: 5. The CDR3 loop spans 15 amino acids. From germline, CDR1 is DFQATT and CDR2 SNEGSKA (reference sequence). CDR3 loop: CSATTGLAGPYEQYF. Here the CDR3 DNA reads TGCAGTGCTACTACGGGACTAGCGGGGCCCTACGAGCAGTACTTC.

This chain joins TRBV7-9 and TRBJ1-2, with a possible D match to TRBD1 (5 bases). Trimming stripped 5 bases from V and 2 bases from J, with 15 bases between. The germline V gene has CDR1 SEHNR and CDR2 FQNEAQ (reference sequence). This CDR3 has 15 amino acids. CDR3 sequence (DNA): TGTGCCAGCAGCGGTGGGGCAGCAGAAAACTATGGCTACACCTTC. As protein: CASSGGAAENYGYTF. Full variable domain (outside the CDR3, taken from reference TRBV7-9 and TRBJ1-2): DTGVSQNPRHKITKRGQNVTFRCDPISEHNRLYWYRQTLGQGPEFLTYFQNEAQLEKSRLLSDRFSAERPKGSFSTLEIQRTEQGDSAMYLCASSGGAAENYGYTFGSGTRLTVV.

This chain connects TRBV27 to TRBJ1-4; D perhaps matches TRBD1 (6 bases). Per germline, CDR1 MNHEY and CDR2 SMNVEV (reference sequence). The ends were cut back, 10 bases at V and 3 bases at J, with 18 bases in the middle. The CDR3 sequence is 15 residues long. CDR3 nucleotide sequence: TGTGCCACATCGACCTCGGGACATCCTAATGAAAAACTGTTTTTT. This translates into CATSTSGHPNEKLFF.

This clonotype was detected a few times. The chain joins TRBV12-3 or TRBV12-4 to TRBJ1-4; the D gene is possibly TRBD1 (6 bases). V was pared by 1 base and J by 14 bases, with 17 bases between. This CDR3 comprises 14 residues. CDR3 loop: CASSLETGLAGLFF. In DNA, the CDR3 is TGTGCCAGCAGTTTAGAAACAGGGCTCGCGGGTCTGTTTTTT.

J is TRBJ2-2 and V is TRBV9; TRBD1 might be the D (5 bases). This CDR3 has 15 amino acids. Germline CDR1 reads SGDLS; CDR2 reads YYNGEE. V was cut by 2 bases and J by 2 bases, with 10 bases left in between. The CDR3 nucleotides read TGTGCCAGCAGCGTGGGGCTTTTAAACACCGGGGAGCTGTTTTTT. This encodes CASSVGLLNTGELFF.

This clonotype was counted only a few times. This chain links TRBV5-1 with TRBJ2-1, with TRBD2 matching over 12 bases. J was trimmed by 8 bases and V by 2 bases; bases with no gene match: 5. The CDR3 contains 15 residues. Germline CDR1 and CDR2: SGHRS and YFSETQ. CDR3 amino acids: CASSLRLAGVDEQFF. Written as DNA, the CDR3 is TGCGCCAGCAGCTTAAGACTAGCGGGAGTGGATGAGCAGTTCTTC.

This clonotype was counted a few times. The chain combines TRBV10-3 with TRBJ1-2; D possibly corresponds to TRBD1 (6 bases). Germline values: CDR1 ENHRY, CDR2 SYGVKD. The CDR3 extends over 15 amino acids. Trimming removed 6 bases at V and 2 bases at J, with 16 bases between. CDR3 sequence: CAIRNQTGPNYGYTF. The CDR3 DNA is TGTGCCATCAGAAATCAGACAGGCCCCAACTATGGCTACACCTTC.

This clonotype was counted between two and nine times. The V gene is TRBV7-9, the J gene TRBJ1-2; TRBD1 aligns across 9 bases. CDR1 is SEHNR, CDR2 FQNEAQ, per germline (reference sequence). The CDR3 covers 15 residues. J was trimmed by 1 base and V by 7 bases; bases with no gene match: 7. CDR3 DNA: TGTGCCAGCATACCACCGGGACAGGGTAACTATGGCTACACCTTC. This gives the protein CASIPPGQGNYGYTF.

This clonotype was seen a few times. This chain connects TRBV5-4 to TRBJ2-7; TRBD2 aligns across 7 bases. This CDR3 contains 16 residues. The V gene's germline CDR1 is SGHNT and CDR2 YYREEE (reference sequence). V was clipped by 1 base and J by 3 bases; unmatched bases: 10. The CDR3 here is CASSLIFSSGDYEQYF. The CDR3, as DNA: TGTGCCAGCAGCTTGATCTTCTCCAGCGGGGACTACGAGCAGTACTTC.

The rearrangement uses TRBV6-1 and TRBJ1-3; TRBD1 might be the D (6 bases). The CDR3 is 16 residues long. Trimming shortened V by 2 bases and J by 0 bases, and 11 bases separated the two germline ends. Looked up from germline, CDR1 is MNHNS and CDR2 is SASEGT. CDR3 amino acids: CASSETGISSGNTIYF. The CDR3 nucleotides are TGTGCCAGCAGTGAAACAGGGATTAGCTCTGGAAACACCATATATTTT.

This chain links TRBV6-1 with TRBJ2-6, with 9 bases aligning to TRBD1. The CDR3 covers 19 residues. Germline-derived CDR1 and CDR2 are MNHNS and SASEGT. V gave up 6 bases and J gave up 4 bases; unmatched junction bases: 16. The CDR3 here is CASRGLRDRVIAGANVLTF. CDR3 bases: TGTGCCAGCAGAGGGCTCCGGGACAGGGTGATAGCGGGGGCCAACGTCCTGACTTTC.

In this sample, this clonotype turned up a few times. This rearrangement joins TRBV19 to TRBJ2-7; 7 bases align to TRBD1. CDR1 LNHDA and CDR2 SQIVND come from the germline V gene (reference sequence). The ends lost 7 bases at V and 1 base at J; junction bases unmatched: 7. The CDR3 consists of 14 residues. The CDR3 DNA sequence: TGTGCCAGTATGGCGGCGACAGGGTCCTACGAGCAGTACTTC. Translation: CASMAATGSYEQYF.

This clonotype was observed many times. The CDR3 coding sequence is TGTGCCAGCACCGAACAGGGGGCGATGTCCGAGCAGTACTTC. Amino acids: CASTEQGAMSEQYF. The rearrangement uses TRBV6-1 and TRBJ2-7; the match to TRBD1 covers 9 bases. From germline, CDR1 is MNHNS and CDR2 SASEGT. The CDR3 extends over 14 amino acids. The ends lost 7 bases at V and 6 bases at J; junction bases unmatched: 10.

This clonotype was seen only a few times. This chain joins TRBV19 and TRBJ1-2; D not certain. This CDR3 is 13 amino acids long. Trimming removed 5 bases from V and 4 bases from J, with 11 bases in between. The germline gives CDR1 LNHDA, CDR2 SQIVND (reference sequence). Here the CDR3 DNA reads TGTGCCAGTAGTCCCGCGGCGGGCTATGGCTACACCTTC. As protein: CASSPAAGYGYTF.

This clonotype was counted only a few times. V gene TRBV7-9 combines with J gene TRBJ2-5; a possible D gene is TRBD1 (5 bases). The CDR3 extends over 14 amino acids. V lost 5 bases and J 0 bases, leaving 10 bases between the germline ends. Germline V lookup: CDR1 SEHNR, CDR2 FQNEAQ (reference sequence). The CDR3 DNA reads TGTGCCAGCAGCCAACAGGAATACCAAGAGACCCAGTACTTC. Translated: CASSQQEYQETQYF.

In this sample, this clonotype turned up a few times. This chain connects TRBV2 to TRBJ2-5, with a weak D call TRBD1 (6 bases). With 6 bases removed from V and 1 base from J, the gap between germline ends came to 15 bases. The CDR3 spans 15 residues. Looked up from germline, CDR1 is SNHLY and CDR2 is FYNNEI. DNA of the CDR3: TGTGCCAGCAGCGACCCTCGGACAGCCCAAGAGACCCAGTACTTC. It is translated as CASSDPRTAQETQYF.

This clonotype was seen more than once but under ten times. This chain uses TRBV11-2 with TRBJ2-5; 9 nucleotides align to TRBD2. The CDR3 contains 17 residues. The junction had 11 bases not matched to a gene; V was cut back by 5 bases and J by 1 base. From germline, CDR1 is SGHAT and CDR2 FQNNGV. The CDR3 loop is CASSESPLTSGQETQYF. The CDR3 bases are TGTGCCAGCAGCGAATCCCCACTGACTAGCGGCCAAGAGACCCAGTACTTC. Together with reference TRBV11-2 and TRBJ2-5, the CDR3 gives the full variable domain: EAGVAQSPRYKIIEKRQSVAFWCNPISGHATLYWYQQILGQGPKLLIQFQNNGVVDDSQLPKDRFSAERLKGVDSTLKIQPAKLEDSAVYLCASSESPLTSGQETQYFGPGTRLLVL.

This clonotype was counted between two and nine times. J is TRBJ1-1 and V is TRBV10-3; D not certain. V lost 2 bases to trimming and J lost 0 bases, with 4 bases between them. Germline assignment: CDR1 ENHRY and CDR2 SYGVKD. This CDR3 is built from 13 residues. Here the CDR3 DNA reads TGTGCCATCAGTGAGGGCGTGAACACTGAAGCTTTCTTT. Translated, it gives CAISEGVNTEAFF.

V and J are TRBV5-1 and TRBJ2-6; D is unresolved. Germline V lookup: CDR1 SGHRS, CDR2 YFSETQ. The CDR3 totals 15 residues. Deletions cut 1 base from V and 1 base from J, with 6 bases between. The CDR3 DNA sequence: TGCGCCAGCAGCTTGATGAGTTCTGGGGCCAACGTCCTGACTTTC. Translated: CASSLMSSGANVLTF.

Here the CDR3 reads CASSLSQDSPLHF. The CDR3 DNA reads as TGTGCCAGCAGCTTGTCCCAAGATTCACCCCTCCACTTT. The rearrangement uses TRBV5-4 and TRBJ1-6; D gene uncertain. This CDR3 has 13 residues. Germline V gene data show CDR1 as SGHNT and CDR2 as YYREEE (reference sequence). The germline V and J ends were trimmed by 1 base and 8 bases, with 7 bases remaining between them.

This clonotype was observed a few times. This chain uses TRBV20-1 with TRBJ1-1; no firm D call. The V and J ends lost 3 bases and 1 base respectively, with 9 bases between them. Germline assignment: CDR1 DFQATT and CDR2 SNEGSKA (reference sequence). The CDR3 spans 13 residues. As DNA, the CDR3 is TGCAGTGCTAGGGCAGAAGCGAACACTGAAGCTTTCTTT. Its translation: CSARAEANTEAFF.

The chain carries TRBV29-1 and TRBJ1-5; possible D gene TRBD1, 5 bases. The CDR3 is made up of 17 amino acids. CDR1 is SQVTM and CDR2 is ANQGSEA in the germline V gene. V lost 6 bases and J 6 bases, leaving 27 bases between the germline ends. CDR3 in DNA: TGCAGCGTAGCCCCTGGGGGATCTAACAAGGAGGGTCAGCCCCAGCATTTT. Residues: CSVAPGGSNKEGQPQHF.